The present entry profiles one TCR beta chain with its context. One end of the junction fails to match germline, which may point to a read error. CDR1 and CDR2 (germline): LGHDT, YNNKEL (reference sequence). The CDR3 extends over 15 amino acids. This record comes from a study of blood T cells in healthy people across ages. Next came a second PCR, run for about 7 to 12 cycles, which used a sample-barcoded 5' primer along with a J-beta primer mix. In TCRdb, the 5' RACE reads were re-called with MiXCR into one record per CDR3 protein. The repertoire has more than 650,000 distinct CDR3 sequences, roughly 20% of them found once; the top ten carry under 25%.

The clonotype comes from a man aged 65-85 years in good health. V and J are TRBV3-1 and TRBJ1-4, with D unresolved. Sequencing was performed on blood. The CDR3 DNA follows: TGTGCCAGCAGCCAAGATGTTGCAGTTGGGGAAAAACTGATTTTT. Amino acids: CASSQDVAVGEKLIF.